Listed below are T cell receptor beta chains from one sample, sequenced in a study of CD4 T cells in relation to SARS-CoV-2 and coronaviruses. Assay used: immunoSEQ multiplex PCR; TCRdb lists only in-frame clones, some missing. The sample includes about 11,000 clones, roughly 72% seen only once; the top ten take about 20%. These receptors have no identified antigens. The sequencing sample was made of CD4+ T cells from PBMCs, cultured in vitro. These receptors were collected from a human donor in good health. Both conserved end residues are trimmed from each CDR3. D genes are given only for firm matches. Only some rows state a clone size, as once, few, many or a class for expanded clones.

NA	TRBV18	few	ASSPSESQPQH
NA	TRBV29-1	NA	SVGATATNEKLF
NA	TRBV11-3	NA	ASSRDASSDTQY
TRBD2	TRBV19	NA	ASSIKSGLWTSGEYEQF
TRBD1	TRBV7-6	NA	ASSSTGTGGTGELF
NA	TRBV4-3	NA	ASSQYPGAGSGELF
NA	TRBV7-9	NA	ASSFGHVNTEAF
TRBD1	TRBV27	NA	ASSLGTGNTEAF
NA	TRBV19	once	ASSIEGYEQY
NA	TRBV4-1	NA	ASSQGLLGLTSTDTQY
TRBD1	TRBV7-7	NA	ASSYRGRGNQPQH
NA	TRBV7-9	NA	ASSLRTENTGELF
NA	TRBV29-1	NA	SVGQMSYT
NA	TRBV27	NA	ASSFGGYSYNEQF
NA	TRBV29-1	NA	SVDLARTQY
TRBD2	TRBV7-2	NA	ASSPPLSGGDTQY
NA	TRBV10-3	few	AISPSGNLEKLF
TRBD1	TRBV18	NA	ASSPNSGQVTYGYT
NA	TRBV12-3/TRBV12-4	NA	ASRKGEETQY
TRBD1	TRBV6-5	few	ASTEDRGWLGYT
TRBD1	TRBV25-1	few	ASRPTGRLNEKLF
NA	TRBV4-3	NA	ASSQDFTADLAKNIQY
NA	TRBV6-2/TRBV6-3	NA	ASSPHEFAFGNTIY
NA	TRBV11-2	NA	ASSFPFAGYYNEQF
NA	TRBV6-2/TRBV6-3	NA	ASSLLRTDTQY
NA	TRBV4-2	NA	ASSRKREANNEQF
NA	TRBV2	NA	ASSPRGAGYGYT
NA	TRBV9	NA	ASSPRTDNEKLF
TRBD1	TRBV5-1	NA	ASSPRDRGYNEQF
NA	TRBV10-1	NA	ASSVYEQY
NA	TRBV2	NA	ASYELRGVETQY
NA	TRBV28	NA	ASRAGRTVPGNTIY
TRBD1	TRBV19	few	ASNPGTGLRGEAF
NA	TRBV7-3	NA	ASSLGAGGPRTDTQY
NA	TRBV9	NA	ASSPTPRAGNSPLH
TRBD1	TRBV7-2	NA	ASSHPGGFQPQH
NA	TRBV5-4	once	ASSAGTSSGNTIY
TRBD2	TRBV25-1	once	AKKTSGRVNTGELF
TRBD1	TRBV4-1	NA	ASSQENRGGEKLF
NA	TRBV11-2	NA	ASSSYRDIFETQY
NA	TRBV5-1	once	ASNRQGNYNEQF
TRBD1	TRBV7-2	NA	ASSSEFTGVPNYGYT
NA	TRBV7-2	NA	ASSLVGPGTGELF
TRBD1	TRBV27	NA	ASSWGQGGAYGYT
TRBD1	TRBV6-5	NA	ASSPAGTDFYEQY
NA	TRBV10-2	NA	ASRGFYEQY
NA	TRBV5-6	NA	ASSLVRDRRYNEQF